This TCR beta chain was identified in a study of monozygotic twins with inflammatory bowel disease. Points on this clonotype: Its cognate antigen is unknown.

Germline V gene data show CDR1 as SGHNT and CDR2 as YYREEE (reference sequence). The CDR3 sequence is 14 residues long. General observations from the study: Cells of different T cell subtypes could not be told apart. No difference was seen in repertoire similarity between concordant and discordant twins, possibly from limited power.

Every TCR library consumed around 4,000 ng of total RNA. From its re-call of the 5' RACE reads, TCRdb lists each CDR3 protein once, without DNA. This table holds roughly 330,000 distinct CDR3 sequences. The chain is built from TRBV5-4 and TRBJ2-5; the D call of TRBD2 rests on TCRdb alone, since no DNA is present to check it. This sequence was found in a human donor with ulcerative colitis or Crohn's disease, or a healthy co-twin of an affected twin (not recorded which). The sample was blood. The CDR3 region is CASSLVAAQETQYF. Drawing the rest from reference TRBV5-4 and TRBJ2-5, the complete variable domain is ETGVTQSPTHLIKTRGQQVTLRCSSQSGHNTVSWYQQALGQGPQFIFQYYREEENGRGNFPPRFSGLQFPNYSSELNVNALELDDSALYLCASSLVAAQETQYFGPGTRLLVL.